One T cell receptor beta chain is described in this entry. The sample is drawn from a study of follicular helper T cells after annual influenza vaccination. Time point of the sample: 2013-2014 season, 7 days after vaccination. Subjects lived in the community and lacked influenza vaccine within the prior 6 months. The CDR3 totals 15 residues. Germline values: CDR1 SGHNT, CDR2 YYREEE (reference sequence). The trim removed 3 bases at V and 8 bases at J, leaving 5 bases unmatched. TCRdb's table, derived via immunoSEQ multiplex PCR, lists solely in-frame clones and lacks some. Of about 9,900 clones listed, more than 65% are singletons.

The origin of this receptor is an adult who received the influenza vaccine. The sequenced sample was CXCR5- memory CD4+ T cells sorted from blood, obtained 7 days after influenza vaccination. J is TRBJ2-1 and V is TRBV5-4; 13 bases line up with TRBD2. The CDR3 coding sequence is TGTGCCAGCAGCTCCAGACTAGCGGGAGGCCATGAGCAGTTCTTC. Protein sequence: CASSSRLAGGHEQFF.